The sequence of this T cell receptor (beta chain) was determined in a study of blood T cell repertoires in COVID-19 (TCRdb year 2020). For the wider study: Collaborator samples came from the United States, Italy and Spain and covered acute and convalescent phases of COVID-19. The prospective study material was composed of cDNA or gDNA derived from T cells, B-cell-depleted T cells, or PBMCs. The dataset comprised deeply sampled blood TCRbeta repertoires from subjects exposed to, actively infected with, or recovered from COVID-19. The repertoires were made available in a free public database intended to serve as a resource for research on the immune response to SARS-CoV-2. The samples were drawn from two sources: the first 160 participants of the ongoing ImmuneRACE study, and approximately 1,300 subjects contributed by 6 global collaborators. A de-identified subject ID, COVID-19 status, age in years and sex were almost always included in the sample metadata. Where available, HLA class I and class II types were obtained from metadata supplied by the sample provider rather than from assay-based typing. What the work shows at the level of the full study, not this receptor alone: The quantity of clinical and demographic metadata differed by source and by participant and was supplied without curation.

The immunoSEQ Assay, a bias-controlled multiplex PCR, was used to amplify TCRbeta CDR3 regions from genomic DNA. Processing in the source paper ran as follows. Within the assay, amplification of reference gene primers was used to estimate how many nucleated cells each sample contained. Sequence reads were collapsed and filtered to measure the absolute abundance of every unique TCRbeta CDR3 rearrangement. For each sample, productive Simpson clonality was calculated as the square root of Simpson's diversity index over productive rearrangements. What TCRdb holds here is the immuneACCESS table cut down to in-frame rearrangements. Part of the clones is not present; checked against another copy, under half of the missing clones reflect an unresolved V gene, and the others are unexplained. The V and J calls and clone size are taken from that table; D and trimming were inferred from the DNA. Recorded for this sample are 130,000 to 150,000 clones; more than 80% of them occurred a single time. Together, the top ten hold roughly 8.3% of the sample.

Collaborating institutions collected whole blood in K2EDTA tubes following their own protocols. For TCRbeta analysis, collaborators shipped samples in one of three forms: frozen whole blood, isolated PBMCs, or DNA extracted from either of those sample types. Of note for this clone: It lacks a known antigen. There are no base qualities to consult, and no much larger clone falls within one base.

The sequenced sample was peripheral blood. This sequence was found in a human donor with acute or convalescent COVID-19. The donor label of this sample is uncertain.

The CDR3 reads as follows: CASSGAGDSYNEQFF. DNA sequence: TGCGCCAGCAGCGGGGCGGGGGACTCCTACAATGAGCAGTTCTTC. The chain links TRBV5-1 with TRBJ2-1; 7 nucleotides in the junction match TRBD2. The CDR3 has 15 amino acids, counting the end cysteine and phenylalanine. Solely the CDR3 DNA is kept, with 45 bases framed from the first base. For CDR1 and CDR2, the germline V gene lists SGHRS and YFSETQ. Here V drops 4 bases and J drops 0 bases, and the junction holds 4 bases not matched to any gene.